Each of the 17 T cell receptor beta chains below was sequenced from the same sample in a study of OX40 agonist ivuxolimab in advanced cancers. Libraries were prepared through the immunoSEQ multiplex PCR assay. This immuneACCESS table, as held by TCRdb, lists in-frame sequences with V and J called but not all clones. Of the missing ones, under half trace to an unresolved V gene in checked studies; the others have no known cause. The sample table shows over 10,000 clones, and 80% to 90% are seen once. The leading ten clones occupy about 40% of the sample. Sequenced material: CD4+ or CD8+ T cells sorted from blood, taken in a trial of the OX40 agonist ivuxolimab. The receptors originated from an adult with an advanced solid tumor such as melanoma, head and neck, liver or kidney cancer.

The chain couples TRBV19 to TRBJ1-1; D not resolved. CDR3 size: 12 residues. Germline lookup yields CDR1 LNHDA and CDR2 SQIVND (reference sequence). V was shortened by 6 bases and J by 6 bases, with 11 bases between the two germline ends. The CDR3 DNA follows: TGTGCCAGTAGCCCCGGGCCCTCTGAAGCTTTCTTT. Its translation: CASSPGPSEAFF. The full variable domain, rest sourced from reference TRBV19 and TRBJ1-1, is DGGITQSPKYLFRKEGQNVTLSCEQNLNHDAMYWYRQDPGQGLRLIYYSQIVNDFQKGDIAEGYSVSREKKESFPLTVTSAQKNPTAFYLCASSPGPSEAFFGQGTRLTVV.

This chain links TRBV4-2 with TRBJ1-1; D remains ambiguous. Deletions cut 3 bases from V and 5 bases from J, with 4 bases between. The germline CDR1 and CDR2 sequences are LGHNA and YNFKEQ. This CDR3 comprises 11 residues. The CDR3 loop is CASSQRTEAFF. The CDR3, as DNA: TGTGCCAGCAGCCAGCGGACTGAAGCTTTCTTT.

This chain joins TRBV30 and TRBJ2-5, with 8 positions matching TRBD2. The ends lost 4 bases at V and 5 bases at J; junction bases unmatched: 15. Germline V CDR1 and CDR2: GTSNPN, SVGIG (reference sequence). CDR3 size: 16 residues. CDR3 nucleotide sequence: TGTGCCTGGAAACGGTTCAGGACTAGCCGGACGGAGACCCAGTACTTC. It is translated as CAWKRFRTSRTETQYF.

This chain joins TRBV10-2 and TRBJ2-5; TRBD1 matches at 9 bases. The germline V gene has CDR1 WSHSY and CDR2 SAAADI. This CDR3 spans 15 amino acids. The junction had 2 bases not matched to a gene; V was cut back by 0 bases and J by 3 bases. DNA for the CDR3: TGCGCCAGCAGTGAGTCCAGGGACAGGGAAGAGACCCAGTACTTC. Amino acid sequence: CASSESRDREETQYF.

The rearrangement joins TRBV7-9 to TRBJ2-5; D remains unclear. This CDR3 has 12 amino acids. With 5 bases removed from V and 1 base from J, the gap between germline ends came to 5 bases. Germline V lookup: CDR1 SEHNR, CDR2 FQNEAQ (reference sequence). The CDR3 loop reads CASSALQETQYF. The CDR3 nucleotides read TGTGCCAGCAGCGCTCTCCAAGAGACCCAGTACTTC. The complete variable domain, with remaining parts taken from reference TRBV7-9 and TRBJ2-5, reads DTGVSQNPRHKITKRGQNVTFRCDPISEHNRLYWYRQTLGQGPEFLTYFQNEAQLEKSRLLSDRFSAERPKGSFSTLEIQRTEQGDSAMYLCASSALQETQYFGPGTRLLVL.

This rearrangement joins TRBV5-1 to TRBJ2-6; 7 bases line up with TRBD1. V gave up 2 bases and J gave up 1 base; unmatched junction bases: 6. Germline lookup yields CDR1 SGHRS and CDR2 YFSETQ. The CDR3 covers 17 residues. CDR3 sequence reads: CASSFGTEFSGANVLTF. DNA of the CDR3: TGCGCCAGCAGCTTCGGGACAGAATTTTCTGGGGCCAACGTCCTGACTTTC. Using reference TRBV5-1 and TRBJ2-6 for the parts outside the CDR3, the full variable domain is KAGVTQTPRYLIKTRGQQVTLSCSPISGHRSVSWYQQTPGQGLQFLFEYFSETQRNKGNFPGRFSGRQFSNSRSEMNVSTLELGDSALYLCASSFGTEFSGANVLTFGAGSRLTVL.

V and J are TRBV4-1 and TRBJ2-7; D possibly corresponds to TRBD2 (5 bases). Trimming took off 0 bases at V and 4 bases at J, with 16 bases between the two ends. This CDR3 contains 16 residues. Germline V CDR1 and CDR2: MGHRA, YSYEKL. CDR3 sequence (DNA): TGCGCCAGCAGCCAAGAGGTCGTCGGGAACTCATACGAGCAGTACTTC. Protein sequence: CASSQEVVGNSYEQYF.

On this clone: The identical CDR3 is also encoded by other nucleotide sequences in the sample. V usage is TRBV7-9 and J usage is TRBJ1-1; D may be TRBD1 (5 bases). CDR1 and CDR2 from the germline V gene are SEHNR and FQNEAQ (reference sequence). CDR3 length: 16 residues. Trimming left V 2 bases short and J 4 bases short, with 17 bases between. The CDR3 loop is CASSLTIGGESTEAFF. The CDR3 DNA reads TGTGCCAGCAGCTTAACCATAGGAGGGGAAAGCACTGAAGCTTTCTTT.

V usage is TRBV29-1 and J usage is TRBJ2-7; D uncertain. CDR1 is SQVTM and CDR2 is ANQGSEA in the germline V gene. V shed 4 bases and J shed 3 bases, with 10 bases lying between them. The CDR3 runs 12 residues. The CDR3, as DNA: TGCAGCGTTGGAAAAGGGTTCTACGAGCAGTACTTC. Residues: CSVGKGFYEQYF.

The chain employs TRBV19 and TRBJ1-2; D is perhaps TRBD1 (5 bases). Germline V gives CDR1 LNHDA, CDR2 SQIVND (reference sequence). V was clipped by 6 bases and J by 1 base, with 9 bases between them. This CDR3 contains 13 residues. The CDR3 DNA is TGTGCCAGTAGCACCCAGGGTAACTATGGCTACACCTTC. Translating it yields CASSTQGNYGYTF.

By its share, this clone is medium-sized. This chain joins TRBV4-3 and TRBJ2-1; 11 nucleotides agree with TRBD2. The trim removed 2 bases at V and 7 bases at J, leaving 10 bases unmatched. Germline CDR1 reads LGHNA; CDR2 reads YSLEER. The CDR3 is 17 residues long. The CDR3 DNA reads TGCGCCAGCAGCCAAAATGTAGGGACTAGCGGAATAAATGAGCAGTTCTTC. Residues: CASSQNVGTSGINEQFF.

The rearrangement uses TRBV27 and TRBJ1-1; D uncertain. Trimming took 3 bases from V and 4 from J, leaving 9 bases between them. Germline CDR1 is MNHEY and CDR2 is SMNVEV (reference sequence). The CDR3 has 13 amino acids. CDR3: CASSLGPRTEAFF. CDR3 bases: TGTGCCAGCAGTTTGGGCCCGCGCACTGAAGCTTTCTTT.

The rearrangement links TRBV4-3 to TRBJ2-5; D is unclear. The CDR3 consists of 14 residues. CDR1 and CDR2 from the germline V gene are LGHNA and YSLEER. Trimming cost V 0 bases and J 3 bases, with 8 bases left between them. Here the CDR3 DNA reads TGCGCCAGCAGCCAAGATTTGACTGAAGAGACCCAGTACTTC. This translates into CASSQDLTEETQYF.

The chain has TRBV6-6 and TRBJ2-7; TRBD2 aligns across 9 bases. This CDR3 spans 15 amino acids. With V trimmed by 2 bases and J by 3 bases, 5 bases remained unmatched. CDR1 is MNHNY and CDR2 is SVGAGI in the germline V gene (reference sequence). As DNA, the CDR3 is TGTGCCAGCAGTTACGGGACTAGCAGTCACTACGAGCAGTACTTC. The encoded protein is CASSYGTSSHYEQYF.

The V call is TRBV30, the J call TRBJ1-2; possible D gene TRBD1, 6 bases. The CDR3 has 14 residues. Trimming shortened V by 0 bases and J by 11 bases, and 19 bases separated the two germline ends. Germline V gene lookup returns CDR1 GTSNPN and CDR2 SVGIG (reference sequence). The CDR3 here is CAWSVEQGTPEYTF. CDR3 coding DNA: TGTGCCTGGAGTGTTGAGCAGGGGACGCCGGAATACACCTTC. The whole variable domain, remainder taken from reference TRBV30 and TRBJ1-2, is SQTIHQWPATLVQPVGSPLSLECTVEGTSNPNLYWYRQAAGRGLQLLFYSVGIGQISSEVPQNLSASRPQDRQFILSSKKLLLSDSGFYLCAWSVEQGTPEYTFGSGTRLTVV.

The rearrangement joins TRBV19 to TRBJ1-1; D is ambiguous. The ends were cut back, 11 bases at V and 1 base at J, with 14 bases in the middle. The CDR3 loop spans 13 amino acids. CDR1 LNHDA and CDR2 SQIVND come from the germline V gene (reference sequence). The CDR3 sequence is CASWQTSNTEAFF. The CDR3 bases are TGTGCCTCTTGGCAGACATCGAACACTGAAGCTTTCTTT.

The CDR3 DNA is TGTGCCAGGGATTCCAGAGGCTATGGCTACACCTTC. Amino acid sequence: CARDSRGYGYTF. The chain has TRBV21-1 and TRBJ1-2. TRBV21-1 is termed a pseudogene. The CDR3 runs 12 residues.